Listed here is a single T cell receptor beta chain. Its antigen remains unidentified. These data come from a study of CD8 T cells in ankylosing spondylitis. Per the germline V gene, CDR1 is GTSNPN and CDR2 is SVGIG (reference sequence). There are 15 residues in the CDR3. V lost 2 bases and J lost 7; bases outside the gene matches: 11. Generation of TCR beta libraries employed quantitative 5'-RACE incorporating molecular barcodes. TCRdb ran MiXCR on the 5' RACE reads and lists one entry per CDR3 protein. Among about 90,000 distinct CDR3 sequences listed, roughly 27% were seen once. Points from the study as a whole: Ankylosing spondylitis blood appeared to be characterized by a TCR beta motif of roughly eight highly homologous variants. Earlier literature documents some of the motif variants in reactive arthritis synovial fluid and blood. Disease-linked clones reportedly concentrated significantly in matched ankylosing spondylitis synovial fluid.

The material sequenced was blood, either unsorted or a sorted T cell fraction (not recorded which). The J gene is TRBJ1-2, the V gene TRBV30; 9 nucleotides line up with TRBD1. The clonotype comes from a male donor with ankylosing spondylitis or in good health (not recorded which). The CDR3: CAWSRAGTGNGGYTF. The CDR3 DNA reads as TGTGCCTGGAGTCGCGCCGGGACAGGGAATGGTGGCTACACCTTC.